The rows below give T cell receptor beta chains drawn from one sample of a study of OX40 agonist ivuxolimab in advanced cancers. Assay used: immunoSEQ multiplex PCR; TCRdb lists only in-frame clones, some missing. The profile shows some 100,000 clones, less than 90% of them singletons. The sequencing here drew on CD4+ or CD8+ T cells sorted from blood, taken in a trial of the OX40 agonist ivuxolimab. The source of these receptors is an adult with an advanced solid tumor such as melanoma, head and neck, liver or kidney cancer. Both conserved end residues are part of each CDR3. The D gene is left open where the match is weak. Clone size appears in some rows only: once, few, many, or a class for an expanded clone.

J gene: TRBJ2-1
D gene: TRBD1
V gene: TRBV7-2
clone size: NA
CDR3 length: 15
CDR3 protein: CASSRLQGFNNEQFF
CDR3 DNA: TGTGCCAGCAGCCGTTTACAGGGGTTCAACAATGAGCAGTTCTTC

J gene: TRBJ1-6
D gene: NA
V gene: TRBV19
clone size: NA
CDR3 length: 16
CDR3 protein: CASTPRGSFGNSPLHF
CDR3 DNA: TGTGCCAGTACCCCCCGGGGGAGTTTCGGAAATTCACCCCTCCACTTT

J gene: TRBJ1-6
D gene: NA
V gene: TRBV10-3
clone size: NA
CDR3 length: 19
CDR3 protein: CAIIRRPPPWGYYNSPLHF
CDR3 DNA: TGTGCCATCATCAGGCGGCCACCCCCCTGGGGCTACTATAATTCACCCCTCCACTTT

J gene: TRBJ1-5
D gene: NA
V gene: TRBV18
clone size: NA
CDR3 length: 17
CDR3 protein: CASSPVRVGSSNQPQHF
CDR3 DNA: TGTGCCAGCTCACCGGTCAGGGTTGGCAGTAGCAATCAGCCCCAGCATTTT

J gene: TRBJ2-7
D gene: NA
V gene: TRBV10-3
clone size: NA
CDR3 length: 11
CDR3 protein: CAIKGLYEQYF
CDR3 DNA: TGTGCCATCAAGGGGCTCTACGAGCAGTACTTC

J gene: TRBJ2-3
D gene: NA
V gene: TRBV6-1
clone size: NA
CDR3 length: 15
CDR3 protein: CASSEGPYRTDTQYF
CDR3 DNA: TGTGCCAGCAGTGAAGGCCCCTATAGAACAGATACGCAGTATTTT

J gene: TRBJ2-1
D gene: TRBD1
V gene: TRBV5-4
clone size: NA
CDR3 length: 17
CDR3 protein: CASSLAPGRGRENEQFF
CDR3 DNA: TGTGCCAGCAGCTTGGCGCCGGGAAGGGGGCGCGAAAATGAGCAGTTCTTC

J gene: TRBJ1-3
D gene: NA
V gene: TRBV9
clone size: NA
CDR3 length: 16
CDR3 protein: CASSVDSGIAGNTIYF
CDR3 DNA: TGTGCCAGCAGCGTAGATTCGGGAATCGCTGGAAACACCATATATTTT

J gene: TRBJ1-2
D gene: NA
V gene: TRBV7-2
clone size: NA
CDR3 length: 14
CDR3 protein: CASSLGYGLGGYTF
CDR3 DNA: TGTGCCAGCAGCTTAGGGTACGGGCTAGGTGGCTACACCTTC

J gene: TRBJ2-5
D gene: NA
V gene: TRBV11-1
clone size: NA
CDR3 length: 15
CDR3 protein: CASSLGGGGYETQYF
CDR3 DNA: TGTGCCAGCAGCCTAGGAGGTGGGGGTTACGAGACCCAGTACTTC

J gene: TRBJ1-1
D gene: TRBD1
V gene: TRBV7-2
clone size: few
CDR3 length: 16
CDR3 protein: CASSFRTGRGNTEAFF
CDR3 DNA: TGTGCCAGCAGCTTCAGGACAGGCCGCGGGAACACTGAAGCTTTCTTT

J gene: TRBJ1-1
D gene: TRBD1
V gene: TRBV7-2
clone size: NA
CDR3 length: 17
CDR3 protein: CASSLIPGQTMNTEAFF
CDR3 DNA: TGTGCCAGCAGCTTGATCCCGGGACAGACCATGAACACTGAAGCTTTCTTT

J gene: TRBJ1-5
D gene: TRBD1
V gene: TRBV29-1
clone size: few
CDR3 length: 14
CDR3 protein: CSASQGNSNQPQHF
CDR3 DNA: TGCAGCGCCTCACAGGGGAATAGCAATCAGCCCCAGCATTTT

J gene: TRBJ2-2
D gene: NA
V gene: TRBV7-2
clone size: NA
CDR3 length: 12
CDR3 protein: CASSLNQWELFF
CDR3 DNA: TGTGCCAGCAGCTTAAATCAGTGGGAGCTGTTTTTT